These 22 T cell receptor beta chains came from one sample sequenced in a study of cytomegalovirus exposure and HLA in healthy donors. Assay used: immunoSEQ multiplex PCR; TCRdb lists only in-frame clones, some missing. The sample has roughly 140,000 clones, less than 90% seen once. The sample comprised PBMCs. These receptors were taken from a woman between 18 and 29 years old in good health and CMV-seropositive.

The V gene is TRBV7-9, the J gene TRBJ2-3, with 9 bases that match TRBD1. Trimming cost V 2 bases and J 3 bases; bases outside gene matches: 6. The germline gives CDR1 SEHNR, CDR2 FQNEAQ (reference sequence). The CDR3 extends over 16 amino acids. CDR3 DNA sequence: TGTGCCAGCAGCTTACTAACAGGGGGCCTGACAGATACGCAGTATTTT. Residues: CASSLLTGGLTDTQYF.

Here the CDR3 reads CAVQGVGGSYNEQFF. The CDR3 bases are TGTGCCGTCCAAGGAGTGGGGGGTTCCTACAATGAGCAGTTCTTC. The chain carries TRBV30 and TRBJ2-1; TRBD2 is a possible D gene (6 bases). The CDR3 runs 15 residues. Germline CDR1 reads GTSNPN; CDR2 reads SVGIG (reference sequence). V was clipped by 8 bases and J by 1 base, with 18 bases between them.

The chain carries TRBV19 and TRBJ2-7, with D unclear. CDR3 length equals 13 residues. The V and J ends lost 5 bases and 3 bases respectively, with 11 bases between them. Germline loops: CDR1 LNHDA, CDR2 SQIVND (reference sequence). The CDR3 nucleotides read TGTGCCAGTAGTGCCCTGACTGACTACGAGCAGTACTTC. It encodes CASSALTDYEQYF. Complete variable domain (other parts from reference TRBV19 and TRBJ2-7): DGGITQSPKYLFRKEGQNVTLSCEQNLNHDAMYWYRQDPGQGLRLIYYSQIVNDFQKGDIAEGYSVSREKKESFPLTVTSAQKNPTAFYLCASSALTDYEQYFGPGTRLTVT.

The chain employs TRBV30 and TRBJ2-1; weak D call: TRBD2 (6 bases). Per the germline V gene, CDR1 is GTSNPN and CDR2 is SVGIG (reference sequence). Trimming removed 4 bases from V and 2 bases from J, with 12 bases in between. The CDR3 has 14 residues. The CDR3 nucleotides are TGTGCCTGGATTGCGGGAACTGCCTACAATGAGCAGTTCTTC. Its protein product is CAWIAGTAYNEQFF.

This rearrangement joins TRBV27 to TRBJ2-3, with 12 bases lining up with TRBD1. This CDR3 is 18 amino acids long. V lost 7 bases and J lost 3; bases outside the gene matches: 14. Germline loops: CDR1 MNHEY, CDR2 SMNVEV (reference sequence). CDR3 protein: CASTGSHPGQGATDTQYF. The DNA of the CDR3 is TGTGCCAGCACCGGAAGCCACCCGGGACAGGGGGCAACAGATACGCAGTATTTT.

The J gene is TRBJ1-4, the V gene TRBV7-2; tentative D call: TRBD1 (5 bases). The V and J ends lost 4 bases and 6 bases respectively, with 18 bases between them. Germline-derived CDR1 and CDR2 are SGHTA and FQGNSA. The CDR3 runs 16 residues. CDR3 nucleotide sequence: TGTGCCAGCAGCTGGGGGATCGGGGGTGGGGATGAAAAACTGTTTTTT. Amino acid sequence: CASSWGIGGGDEKLFF.

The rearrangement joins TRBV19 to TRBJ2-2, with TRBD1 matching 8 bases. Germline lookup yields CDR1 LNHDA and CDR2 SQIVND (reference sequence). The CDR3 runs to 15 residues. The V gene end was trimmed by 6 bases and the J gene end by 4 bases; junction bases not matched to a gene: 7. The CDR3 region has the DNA TGTGCCAGTAGCCGCGCGGACAGGGTCACCGGGGAGCTGTTTTTT. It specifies CASSRADRVTGELFF.

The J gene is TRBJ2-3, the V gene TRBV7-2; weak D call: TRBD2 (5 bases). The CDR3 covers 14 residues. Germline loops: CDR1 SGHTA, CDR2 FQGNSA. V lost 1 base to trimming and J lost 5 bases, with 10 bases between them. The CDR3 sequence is CASSLVSALDTQYF. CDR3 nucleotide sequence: TGTGCCAGCAGCTTAGTTAGCGCGTTAGATACGCAGTATTTT.

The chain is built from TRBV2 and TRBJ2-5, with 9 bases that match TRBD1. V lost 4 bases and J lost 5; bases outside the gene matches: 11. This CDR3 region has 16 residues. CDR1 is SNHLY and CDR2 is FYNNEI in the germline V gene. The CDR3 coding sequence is TGTGCCAGCAGTGTGATCCCCGGGACAGGGAAGGAGACCCAGTACTTC. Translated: CASSVIPGTGKETQYF.

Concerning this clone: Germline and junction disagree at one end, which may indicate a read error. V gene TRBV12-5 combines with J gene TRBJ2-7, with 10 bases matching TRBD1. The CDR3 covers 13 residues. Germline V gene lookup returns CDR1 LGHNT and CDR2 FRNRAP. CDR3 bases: TGTGCTAGTGGTTTGCTATCCGCGGGACAGGGGCACTTC. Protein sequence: CASGLLSAGQGHF. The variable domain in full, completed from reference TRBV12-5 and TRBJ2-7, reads DARVTQTPRHKVTEMGQEVTMRCQPILGHNTVFWYRQTMMQGLELLAYFRNRAPLDDSGMPKDRFSAEMPDATLATLKIQPSEPRDSAVYFCASGLLSAGQGHFGPGTRLTVT.

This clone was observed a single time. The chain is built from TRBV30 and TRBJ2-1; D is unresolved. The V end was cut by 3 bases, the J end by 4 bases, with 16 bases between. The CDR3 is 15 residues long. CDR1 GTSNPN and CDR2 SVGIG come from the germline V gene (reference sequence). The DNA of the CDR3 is TGTGCCTGGAGACCGACTCATTCCGAATACAATGAGCAGTTCTTC. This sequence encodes CAWRPTHSEYNEQFF.

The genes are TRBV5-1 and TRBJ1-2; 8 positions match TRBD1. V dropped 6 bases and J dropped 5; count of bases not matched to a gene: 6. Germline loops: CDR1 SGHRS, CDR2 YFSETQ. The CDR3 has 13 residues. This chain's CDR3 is CASTERQGYGYTF. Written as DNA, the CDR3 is TGCGCCAGCACCGAACGACAGGGGTATGGCTACACCTTC.

The CDR3 loop is CASSLRTGRNEQFF. The CDR3, as DNA: TGTGCCAGCAGTTTGCGGACAGGACGGAATGAGCAGTTCTTC. The J gene is TRBJ2-1, the V gene TRBV28; 7 nucleotides align to TRBD1. The CDR3 totals 14 residues. Germline-derived CDR1 and CDR2 are MDHEN and SYDVKM. After removal of 3 bases from V and 7 bases from J, the junction contained 6 bases not matched to a gene.

The DNA for the CDR3 is TGTGCCAGCTCACCCCTCCAGGAAGCGAACACCGGGGAGCTGTTTTTT. It encodes CASSPLQEANTGELFF. The V gene is TRBV18, the J gene TRBJ2-2, with D hard to call. The V end lost 3 bases, the J end lost 0 bases, and 11 bases lay between the germline ends. The germline CDR1 and CDR2 sequences are KGHSH and LQKENI. The CDR3 runs 16 residues.

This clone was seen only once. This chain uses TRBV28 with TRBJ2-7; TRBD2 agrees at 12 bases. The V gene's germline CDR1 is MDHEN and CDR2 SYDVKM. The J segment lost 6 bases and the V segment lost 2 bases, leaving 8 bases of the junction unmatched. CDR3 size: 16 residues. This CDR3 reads CASSLGRLAGAPEQYF. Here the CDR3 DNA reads TGTGCCAGCAGTTTAGGAAGACTAGCGGGAGCTCCCGAGCAGTACTTC.

This CDR3 is CASSLYFSGDRYGYTF. CDR3 nucleotide sequence: TGTGCCAGCAGCTTATATTTTTCGGGTGACCGCTATGGCTACACCTTC. The genes are TRBV13 and TRBJ1-2; D is uncertain. Germline CDR1 PRHDT, CDR2 FYEKMQ (reference sequence). The CDR3 consists of 16 residues. The V end was cut by 2 bases, the J end by 4 bases, with 17 bases between.

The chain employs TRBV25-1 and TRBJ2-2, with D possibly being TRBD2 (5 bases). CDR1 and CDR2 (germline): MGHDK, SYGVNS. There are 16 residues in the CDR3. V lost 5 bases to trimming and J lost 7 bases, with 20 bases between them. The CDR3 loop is CASSPRIFKAGGELFF. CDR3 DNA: TGTGCCAGCAGTCCCCGCATCTTTAAGGCGGGCGGGGAGCTGTTTTTT.

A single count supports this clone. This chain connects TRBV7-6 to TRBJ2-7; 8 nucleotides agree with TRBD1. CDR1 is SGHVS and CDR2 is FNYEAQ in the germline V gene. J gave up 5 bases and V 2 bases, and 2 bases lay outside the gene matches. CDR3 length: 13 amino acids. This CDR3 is CASSLRDRNEQYF. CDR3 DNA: TGTGCCAGCAGCTTACGGGACAGGAACGAGCAGTACTTC.

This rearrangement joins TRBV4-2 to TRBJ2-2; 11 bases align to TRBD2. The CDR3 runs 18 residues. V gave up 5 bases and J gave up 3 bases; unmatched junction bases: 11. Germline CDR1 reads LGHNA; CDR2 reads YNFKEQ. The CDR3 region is CASSEIGSGRGDTGELFF. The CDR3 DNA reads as TGTGCCAGCAGCGAGATAGGTAGCGGGAGGGGTGACACCGGGGAGCTGTTTTTT.

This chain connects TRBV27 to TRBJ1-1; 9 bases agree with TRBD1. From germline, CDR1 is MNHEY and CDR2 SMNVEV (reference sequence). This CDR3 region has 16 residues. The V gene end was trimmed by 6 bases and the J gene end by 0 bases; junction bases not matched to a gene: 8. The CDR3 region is CASSRDRAPMNTEAFF. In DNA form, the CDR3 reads TGTGCCAGCAGCCGGGACAGGGCGCCCATGAACACTGAAGCTTTCTTT.

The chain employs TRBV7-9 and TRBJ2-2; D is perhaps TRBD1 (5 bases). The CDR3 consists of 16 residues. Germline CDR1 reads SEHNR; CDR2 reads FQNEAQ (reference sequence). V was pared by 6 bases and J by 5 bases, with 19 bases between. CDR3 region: CASRPEQGLGTGELFF. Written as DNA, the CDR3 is TGTGCCAGCAGACCGGAGCAGGGTTTGGGGACCGGGGAGCTGTTTTTT.

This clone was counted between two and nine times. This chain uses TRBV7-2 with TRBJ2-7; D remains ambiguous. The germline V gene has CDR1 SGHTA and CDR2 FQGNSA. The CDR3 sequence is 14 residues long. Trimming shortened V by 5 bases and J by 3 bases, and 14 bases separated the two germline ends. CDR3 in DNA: TGTGCCAGCAGCACGGAGTATTCGGGCTACGAGCAGTACTTC. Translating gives CASSTEYSGYEQYF. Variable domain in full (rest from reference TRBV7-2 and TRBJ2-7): GAGVSQSPSNKVTEKGKDVELRCDPISGHTALYWYRQSLGQGLEFLIYFQGNSAPDKSGLPSDRFSAERTGGSVSTLTIQRTQQEDSAVYLCASSTEYSGYEQYFGPGTRLTVT.